This T cell receptor (beta chain) was documented in a study of OX40 agonist ivuxolimab in advanced cancers. Findings of the study overall: In the 0.1 to 3.0 mg/kg range, CD4+ and CD8+ blood T cells had expanded clonally by week 6.

Here immunoSEQ multiplex PCR was the method, and the copy in TCRdb shows in-frame clones only, minus some. The sample includes 60,000 to 85,000 clones, 94% of them seen just once. On this clone: Its target is unknown.

The CDR3 length is 12 residues. CDR1 and CDR2 from the germline V gene are SEHNR and FQNEAQ (reference sequence). V shed 5 bases and J shed 2 bases, with 5 bases lying between them. J is TRBJ2-3 and V is TRBV7-9, with no clear D. The TCR comes from an adult with an advanced solid tumor such as melanoma, head and neck, liver or kidney cancer. The sample was CD4+ or CD8+ T cells sorted from blood, taken in a trial of the OX40 agonist ivuxolimab. The CDR3 spells CASSPNTDTQYF. The CDR3 nucleotides are TGTGCCAGCAGCCCAAACACAGATACGCAGTATTTT.